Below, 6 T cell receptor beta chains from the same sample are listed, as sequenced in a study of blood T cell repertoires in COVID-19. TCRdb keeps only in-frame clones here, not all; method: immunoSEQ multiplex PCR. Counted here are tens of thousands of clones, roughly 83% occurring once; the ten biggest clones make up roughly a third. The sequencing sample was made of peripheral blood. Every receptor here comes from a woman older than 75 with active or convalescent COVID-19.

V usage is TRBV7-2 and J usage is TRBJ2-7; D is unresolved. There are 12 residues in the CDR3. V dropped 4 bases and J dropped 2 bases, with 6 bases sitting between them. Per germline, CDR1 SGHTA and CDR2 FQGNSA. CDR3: CASSSHTYEQYF. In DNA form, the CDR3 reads TGTGCCAGCAGCTCACACACCTACGAGCAGTACTTC. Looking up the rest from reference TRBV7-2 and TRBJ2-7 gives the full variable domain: GAGVSQSPSNKVTEKGKDVELRCDPISGHTALYWYRQSLGQGLEFLIYFQGNSAPDKSGLPSDRFSAERTGGSVSTLTIQRTQQEDSAVYLCASSSHTYEQYFGPGTRLTVT.

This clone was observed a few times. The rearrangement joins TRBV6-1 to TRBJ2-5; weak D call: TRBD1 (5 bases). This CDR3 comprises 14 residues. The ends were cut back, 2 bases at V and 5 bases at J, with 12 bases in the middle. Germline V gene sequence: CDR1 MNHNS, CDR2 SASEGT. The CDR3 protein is CASSEQGAGETQYF. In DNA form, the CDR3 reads TGTGCCAGCAGTGAACAGGGCGCCGGGGAGACCCAGTACTTC.

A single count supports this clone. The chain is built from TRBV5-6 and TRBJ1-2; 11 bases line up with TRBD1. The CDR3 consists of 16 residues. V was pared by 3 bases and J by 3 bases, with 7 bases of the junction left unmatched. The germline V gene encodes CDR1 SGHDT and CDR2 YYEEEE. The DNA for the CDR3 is TGTGCCAGCAGCTCTCGGACAGGGGGCCTCGACTATGGCTACACCTTC. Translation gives CASSSRTGGLDYGYTF.

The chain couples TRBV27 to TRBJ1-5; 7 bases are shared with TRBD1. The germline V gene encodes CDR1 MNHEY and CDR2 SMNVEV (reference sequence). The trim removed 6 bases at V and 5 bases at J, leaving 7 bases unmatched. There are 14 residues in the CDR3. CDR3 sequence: CASSRQGRDQPQHF. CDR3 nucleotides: TGTGCCAGCAGCAGACAGGGTCGTGATCAGCCCCAGCATTTT.

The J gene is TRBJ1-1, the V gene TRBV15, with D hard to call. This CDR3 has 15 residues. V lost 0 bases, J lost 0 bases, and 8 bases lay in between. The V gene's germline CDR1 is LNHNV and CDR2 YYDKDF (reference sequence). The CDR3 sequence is CATSRERGLNTEAFF. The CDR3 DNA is TGTGCCACCAGCAGAGAAAGAGGTCTGAACACTGAAGCTTTCTTT. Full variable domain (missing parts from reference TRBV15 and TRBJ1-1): DAMVIQNPRYQVTQFGKPVTLSCSQTLNHNVMYWYQQKSSQAPKLLFHYYDKDFNNEADTPDNFQSRRPNTSFCFLDIRSPGLGDTAMYLCATSRERGLNTEAFFGQGTRLTVV.

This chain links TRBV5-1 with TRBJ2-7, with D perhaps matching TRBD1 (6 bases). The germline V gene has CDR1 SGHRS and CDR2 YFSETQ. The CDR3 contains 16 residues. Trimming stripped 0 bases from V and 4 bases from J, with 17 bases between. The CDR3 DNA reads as TGCGCCAGCAGCTTGGAACCGACAGGACCTCCTTACGAGCAGTACTTC. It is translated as CASSLEPTGPPYEQYF.